This TCR beta chain was captured by sequencing in a study of blood T cells in healthy people across ages. For the second PCR, which ran for 7 to 11 cycles, a sample-barcoded 5' primer and a J-beta primer mix were used. TCRdb re-analysed the 5' RACE reads in MiXCR, keeping a single row per CDR3 protein. The top ten clones hold under 5% of a sample with approximately 1.5 million distinct CDR3 sequences, approximately 42% of them seen once. The people who gave samples were healthy Caucasians from Russia, aged roughly 6 to 100. Every donor contributed around 10 milliliters of peripheral blood by blood draw. Material: blood. The sequence was collected from a woman younger than 35 in good health.

The CDR3 region is CSAKGQPTEAFF. DNA for the CDR3: TGCAGTGCAAAGGGACAGCCCACTGAAGCTTTCTTT. The V and J genes are TRBV20-1 and TRBJ1-1, with TRBD1 matching 7 bases. CDR3 length equals 12 residues. Losses at the gene ends were 6 bases for V and 4 bases for J; bases not matched to a gene: 5. Germline V gives CDR1 DFQATT, CDR2 SNEGSKA (reference sequence).